These 22 T cell receptor beta chains share one sample of origin, sequenced in a study of beta chain features in type 1 diabetes (dated by TCRdb to 2017 to 2018). Library construction relied on the immunoSEQ multiplex PCR assay. All of the isolated RNA was reverse transcribed with the High Capacity cDNA Reverse Transcription Kit, so expressed TCRB transcripts were sequenced. In its TCRdb copy, this immuneACCESS table keeps in-frame sequences only and misses some clones. Where compared with another copy, unresolved V genes explain less than half of these, and the others have no known cause. For this sample the table gives roughly 240,000 clones, of which less than 15% were detected only once. More than 0.02% of the sample is taken by the ten largest. The sequencing sample was made of naive CD4+ T cells from blood. The label giving this sample's cell subset or site can be read as: true naive CD4+ T cells. Receptors were obtained from a middle-aged woman in good health.

This clone was picked up a small number of times. The chain employs TRBV6-5 and TRBJ1-1; 8 bases align to TRBD1. V dropped 5 bases and J dropped 12; count of bases not matched to a gene: 8. CDR3 size: 12 residues. The germline CDR1 and CDR2 sequences are MNHEY and SVGAGI. The CDR3: CASSGQGMVSFF. Written as DNA, the CDR3 is TGTGCCAGCAGTGGACAGGGCATGGTTTCTTTCTTT.

Here the CDR3 DNA reads TGTGCCAGCAGCCCCCGACAGGACCAAGAGACCCAGTACTTC. It encodes CASSPRQDQETQYF. V usage is TRBV7-9 and J usage is TRBJ2-5; D may be TRBD1 (6 bases). The CDR3 contains 14 residues. V was clipped by 5 bases and J by 0 bases, with 10 bases between them. Germline V gene lookup returns CDR1 SEHNR and CDR2 FQNEAQ (reference sequence).

This clone has more than one count but fewer than ten. This chain links TRBV7-9 with TRBJ2-5, with D possibly TRBD2 on 6 matching bases. TRBJ2-7 explains the end of the DNA better; the J call may be wrong. This CDR3 has 14 amino acids. Germline assignment: CDR1 SEHNR and CDR2 FQNEAQ (reference sequence). The CDR3 DNA is TGTGCCAGCAGCCCCCCTCAGGGCGGGGCCGAGCAGTACTTC. Amino acid sequence: CASSPPQGGAEQYF.

The chain links TRBV2 to TRBJ1-1; D is perhaps TRBD1 (5 bases). Germline CDR1 reads SNHLY; CDR2 reads FYNNEI. V was pared by 8 bases and J by 10 bases, with 26 bases between. CDR3 size: 15 residues. The CDR3, as DNA: TGTGCCAGCCAGGCCCAACGTAGCTCGGGACTTGGAGCTTTCTTT. This sequence encodes CASQAQRSSGLGAFF.

For this clone: The junction does not match germline at one end; this may be a read error. The chain links TRBV19 to TRBJ2-1; 11 bases map to TRBD2. Per the germline V gene, CDR1 is LNHDA and CDR2 is SQIVND (reference sequence). This CDR3 is 17 amino acids long. CDR3 amino acids: CASSLDSGGASYNEQFF. For the CDR3, the DNA is TGTGCCAGTAGTCTAGATAGCGGGGGGGCCTCCTACAATGAGCAGTTCTTC.

This chain links TRBV5-1 with TRBJ2-1; 12 bases agree with TRBD2. CDR1 is SGHRS, CDR2 YFSETQ, per germline. The CDR3 is 16 residues long. Trimming removed 4 bases from V and 7 bases from J; junction bases left unmatched: 9. The CDR3 spells CASSPGLAGPGNEQFF. Written as DNA, the CDR3 is TGCGCCAGCAGCCCAGGACTAGCGGGGCCCGGAAATGAGCAGTTCTTC. Combining the CDR3 with reference TRBV5-1 and TRBJ2-1 gives the whole variable domain KAGVTQTPRYLIKTRGQQVTLSCSPISGHRSVSWYQQTPGQGLQFLFEYFSETQRNKGNFPGRFSGRQFSNSRSEMNVSTLELGDSALYLCASSPGLAGPGNEQFFGPGTRLTVL.

The chain recombines TRBV7-6 with TRBJ2-6; 7 bases fit TRBD1. CDR3 length: 16 residues. Germline loops: CDR1 SGHVS, CDR2 FNYEAQ. V gave up 7 bases and J gave up 4 bases; unmatched junction bases: 10. CDR3 nucleotide sequence: TGTGCCAGCATCACGACAGGGAGAAGAGGGGCCAACGTCCTGACTTTC. Translation: CASITTGRRGANVLTF.

This clone appeared a few times. The chain combines TRBV15 with TRBJ1-2; no clear D. CDR1 is LNHNV, CDR2 YYDKDF, per germline (reference sequence). The V gene lost 5 bases and the J gene lost 8 bases, with 15 bases spanning the gap. The CDR3 loop spans 13 amino acids. The DNA for the CDR3 is TGTGCCACCAGCGAAACATGGCGCGGAGGCTACACCTTC. Its protein product is CATSETWRGGYTF.

The rearrangement links TRBV27 to TRBJ2-5, with 9 bases matching TRBD1. With V trimmed by 8 bases and J by 4 bases, 8 bases remained unmatched. Germline V CDR1 and CDR2: MNHEY, SMNVEV (reference sequence). The CDR3 extends over 14 amino acids. The CDR3 region has the DNA TGTGCCAGCTCACCTTGGGGACAGGGAGAGACCCAGTACTTC. Translation: CASSPWGQGETQYF.

The genes are TRBV9 and TRBJ2-5, with 7 nucleotides matching TRBD2. The CDR3 contains 16 residues. CDR1 and CDR2 from the germline V gene are SGDLS and YYNGEE. V lost 4 bases, J lost 5 bases, and 14 bases stayed unmatched. CDR3 protein: CASSPGVTGGLETQYF. The CDR3 bases are TGTGCCAGCAGCCCAGGCGTGACGGGGGGATTGGAGACCCAGTACTTC. The variable domain in full, completed from reference TRBV9 and TRBJ2-5, reads DSGVTQTPKHLITATGQRVTLRCSPRSGDLSVYWYQQSLDQGLQFLIQYYNGEERAKGNILERFSAQQFPDLHSELNLSSLELGDSALYFCASSPGVTGGLETQYFGPGTRLLVL.

The chain employs TRBV5-4 and TRBJ2-5; 9 bases fit TRBD2. The CDR3 length is 17 residues. Germline assignment: CDR1 SGHNT and CDR2 YYREEE (reference sequence). V lost 2 bases to trimming and J lost 3 bases; unmatched junction nucleotides: 11. The CDR3 region is CASSFVPRGGGEETQYF. The CDR3 coding sequence is TGTGCCAGCAGCTTCGTCCCTCGTGGCGGGGGGGAAGAGACCCAGTACTTC.

This clone was observed a handful of times. The chain employs TRBV5-8 and TRBJ2-5; 9 bases are shared with TRBD2. V gave up 0 bases and J gave up 0 bases; unmatched junction bases: 12. The CDR3 totals 19 residues. Germline V CDR1 and CDR2: SGHTS, YDEGEE. The CDR3 spells CASSLARIRSGGYQETQYF. The CDR3 DNA follows: TGTGCCAGCAGCTTGGCCCGTATCCGCAGCGGGGGGTACCAAGAGACCCAGTACTTC.

J is TRBJ2-7 and V is TRBV11-2, with TRBD1 identical over 9 bases. V shed 5 bases, J shed 2 bases, and the junction held 10 bases outside the gene matches. CDR3 size: 16 residues. CDR1 and CDR2 from the germline V gene are SGHAT and FQNNGV. The CDR3 region is CASSNSRDRVAYEQYF. CDR3 DNA: TGTGCCAGCAGCAACTCCCGGGACAGGGTTGCCTACGAGCAGTACTTC.

The V and J genes are TRBV6-5 and TRBJ1-1, with 7 nucleotides matching TRBD1. The CDR3 contains 15 residues. J was trimmed by 4 bases and V by 4 bases; bases with no gene match: 9. Germline-derived CDR1 and CDR2 are MNHEY and SVGAGI. CDR3 coding DNA: TGTGCCAGCAGTTCCCGACAGGGTTCGGGCACTGAAGCTTTCTTT. Translated, it gives CASSSRQGSGTEAFF.

The chain couples TRBV7-9 to TRBJ2-3; the D gene is possibly TRBD1 (6 bases). Germline loops: CDR1 SEHNR, CDR2 FQNEAQ (reference sequence). CDR3 length: 16 residues. V lost 5 bases to trimming and J lost 6 bases, with 21 bases between them. CDR3 sequence (DNA): TGTGCCAGCAGCCCCCCAGGGGCCACCATTGATGATACGCAGTATTTT. It is translated as CASSPPGATIDDTQYF.

This clone has only a few counts. In DNA, the CDR3 is TGTGCCATCAGTGAGTCGAGGGATAATGAGCAGTTCTTC. It is translated as CAISESRDNEQFF. The rearrangement joins TRBV10-3 to TRBJ2-1; perhaps TRBD2 as D (5 bases). Germline CDR1 is ENHRY and CDR2 is SYGVKD. Trimming pared 0 bases from V and 7 bases from J, leaving 7 bases between. The CDR3 runs 13 residues.

This clone was seen more than once but under ten times. The chain couples TRBV5-4 to TRBJ2-4; 8 nucleotides match TRBD2. CDR3 length equals 15 residues. CDR1 and CDR2 from the germline V gene are SGHNT and YYREEE (reference sequence). The V segment lost 2 bases and the J segment 6 bases; nucleotides outside the gene matches: 7. The CDR3 DNA sequence: TGTGCCAGCAGCTTCGTTGCGGGGGGCTCAAACATTCAGTACTTC. Protein: CASSFVAGGSNIQYF.

This clone was detected a few times. CDR3 sequence reads: CASSLGTAFNNEQFF. The CDR3 DNA sequence: TGTGCCAGCAGCCTCGGGACAGCCTTTAACAATGAGCAGTTCTTC. The chain links TRBV7-9 to TRBJ2-1, with 7 positions matching TRBD1. V lost 5 bases, J lost 5 bases, and 9 bases stayed unmatched. Per germline, CDR1 SEHNR and CDR2 FQNEAQ (reference sequence). The CDR3 runs 15 residues. Using reference TRBV7-9 and TRBJ2-1 for the parts outside the CDR3, the full variable domain is DTGVSQNPRHKITKRGQNVTFRCDPISEHNRLYWYRQTLGQGPEFLTYFQNEAQLEKSRLLSDRFSAERPKGSFSTLEIQRTEQGDSAMYLCASSLGTAFNNEQFFGPGTRLTVL.

This clone has a handful of counts. The chain couples TRBV5-6 to TRBJ2-3, with 7 bases identical to TRBD1. Germline lookup yields CDR1 SGHDT and CDR2 YYEEEE. The ends lost 4 bases at V and 6 bases at J; junction bases unmatched: 20. This CDR3 spans 18 amino acids. In DNA form, the CDR3 reads TGTGCCAGCAGCCCGGACAGGAAGGCGAACCCAGCAGGGGATACGCAGTATTTT. Amino acids: CASSPDRKANPAGDTQYF. Combining the CDR3 with reference TRBV5-6 and TRBJ2-3 gives the whole variable domain DAGVTQSPTHLIKTRGQQVTLRCSPKSGHDTVSWYQQALGQGPQFIFQYYEEEERQRGNFPDRFSGHQFPNYSSELNVNALLLGDSALYLCASSPDRKANPAGDTQYFGPGTRLTVL.

This clone showed up just a few times. The V and J genes are TRBV18 and TRBJ2-7; D is possibly TRBD2 (6 bases). Trimming pared 6 bases from V and 3 bases from J, leaving 12 bases between. This CDR3 has 13 residues. The germline CDR1 and CDR2 sequences are KGHSH and LQKENI. Written as DNA, the CDR3 is TGTGCCAGCTCCCCGGGACTTAACTACGAGCAGTACTTC. Residues: CASSPGLNYEQYF.

The chain is built from TRBV5-1 and TRBJ2-2; TRBD1 is a possible D gene (6 bases). This CDR3 is 15 amino acids long. The ends were cut back, 1 base at V and 6 bases at J, with 13 bases in the middle. Looked up from germline, CDR1 is SGHRS and CDR2 is YFSETQ. CDR3 sequence: CASSLRDKISGELFF. The CDR3 bases are TGCGCCAGCAGCTTGCGGGACAAAATATCCGGGGAGCTGTTTTTT.

The CDR3 reads CASTGGQQPQHF. CDR3 bases: TGTGCCAGCACAGGGGGACAGCAGCCCCAGCATTTT. The chain uses TRBV2 and TRBJ1-5, with TRBD1 matching 7 bases. The CDR3 covers 12 residues. The V gene end was trimmed by 7 bases and the J gene end by 7 bases; junction bases not matched to a gene: 4. Germline assignment: CDR1 SNHLY and CDR2 FYNNEI.